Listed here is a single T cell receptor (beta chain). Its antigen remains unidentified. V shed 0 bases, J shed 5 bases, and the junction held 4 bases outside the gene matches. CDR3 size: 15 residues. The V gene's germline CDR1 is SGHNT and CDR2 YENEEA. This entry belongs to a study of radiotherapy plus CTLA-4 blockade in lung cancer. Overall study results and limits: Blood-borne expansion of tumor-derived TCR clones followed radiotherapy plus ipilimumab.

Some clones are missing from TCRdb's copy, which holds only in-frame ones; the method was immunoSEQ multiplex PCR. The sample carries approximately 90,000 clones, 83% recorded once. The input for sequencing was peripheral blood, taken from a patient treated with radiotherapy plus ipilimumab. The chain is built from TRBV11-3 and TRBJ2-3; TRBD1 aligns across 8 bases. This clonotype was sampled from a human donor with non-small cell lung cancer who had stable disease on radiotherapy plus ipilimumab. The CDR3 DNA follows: TGTGCCAGCAGCTTAGAGCAGGGGGCCATAGATACGCAGTATTTT. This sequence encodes CASSLEQGAIDTQYF.